This TCR beta chain is drawn from a study of blood T cell repertoires in COVID-19. V was pared by 5 bases and J by 10 bases, with 17 bases between. Germline V gene data show CDR1 as SGHAT and CDR2 as FQNNGV. The CDR3 loop spans 14 amino acids. TCRdb's table, derived via immunoSEQ multiplex PCR, lists solely in-frame clones and lacks some. The table has fewer than 90,000 clones, around nine tenths seen once; the top ten hold approximately 4.4%. The source of this sequence is a man aged 45-65 years with active or convalescent COVID-19. Sequenced material: peripheral blood. The chain has TRBV11-2 and TRBJ1-4; D possibly corresponds to TRBD1 (5 bases). The CDR3 region has the DNA TGTGCCAGCAGCCGCCCCGACGGGGGTACAAAACTGTTTTTT. Its translation is CASSRPDGGTKLFF.